This entry concerns a single T cell receptor delta chain. Other DNA variants within this sample encode the same CDR3. The entry originates in a study of gamma-delta chains in newborns, infants, children. The CDR3 totals 17 residues. The germline V gene encodes CDR1 GEAIGNYY and CDR2 EKD. J gave up 2 bases and V 0 bases, and 10 bases lay outside the gene matches. TCRdb fed the reads to CATT. Of about 11,000 delta-chain clones in the sample, 3.5% were seen once. The chain couples TRDV2 to TRDJ1; 8 nucleotides align to TRDD3. This TCR was sampled from a child who was a newborn, infant or young child, either healthy, febrile or measles-vaccinated (not recorded which). The sequencing sample was made of blood. The CDR3 loop reads CACDTVGQTGGTDKLIF. For the CDR3, the DNA is TGTGCCTGTGACACCGTGGGGCAGACTGGGGGTACCGATAAACTCATCTTT.